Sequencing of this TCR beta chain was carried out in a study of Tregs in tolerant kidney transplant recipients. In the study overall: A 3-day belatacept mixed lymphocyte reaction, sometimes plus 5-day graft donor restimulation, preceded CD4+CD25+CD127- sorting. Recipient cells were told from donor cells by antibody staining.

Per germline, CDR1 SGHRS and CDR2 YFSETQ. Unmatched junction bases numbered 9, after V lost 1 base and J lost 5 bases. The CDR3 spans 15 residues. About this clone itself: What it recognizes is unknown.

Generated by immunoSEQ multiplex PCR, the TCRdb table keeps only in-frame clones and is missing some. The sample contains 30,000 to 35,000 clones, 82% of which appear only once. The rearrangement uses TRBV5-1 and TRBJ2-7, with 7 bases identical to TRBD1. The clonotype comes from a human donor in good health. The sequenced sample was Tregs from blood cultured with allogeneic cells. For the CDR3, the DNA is TGCGCCAGCAGCTTGTATGACAGGGTAGTCCACGAGCAGTACTTC. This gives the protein CASSLYDRVVHEQYF.